One and the same sample provided the 20 T cell receptor beta chains below, sequenced in a study of T cells expressing NK-cell markers. One entry per CDR3 protein, without DNA, is what TCRdb gives after re-calling the 5' RACE reads. The sample table sets out some 440,000 distinct CDR3 sequences. The sample comprised blood T cells: a sorted CD56 or NKG2C T cell subset, CD4+ or CD8+ T cells, or bulk PBMC T cells (not recorded which). The origin of the receptors is a woman in her fifties or sixties in good health.

The rearrangement joins TRBV9 to TRBJ2-7; TCRdb names TRBD1, which stays unverified in the absence of DNA. The length of the CDR3 is 15 residues. Germline V gives CDR1 SGDLS, CDR2 YYNGEE. The CDR3 is CASSVSFRGYDEQYF.

V is TRBV25-1 and J is TRBJ2-2. CDR1 and CDR2 from the germline V gene are MGHDK and SYGVNS. CDR3 size: 13 residues. The CDR3 reads CASSEVRTGELFF.

The chain recombines TRBV12-5 with TRBJ1-4; checking the TCRdb D call of TRBD1 is not possible without DNA. The CDR3 is 14 amino acids. The germline CDR1 and CDR2 sequences are LGHNT and FRNRAP. CDR3 region: CASGPGQGVEKLFF.

The rearrangement links TRBV5-1 to TRBJ1-5; lacking DNA, the TRBD1 call made by TCRdb goes unchecked. This CDR3 spans 16 amino acids. Germline CDR1 is SGHRS and CDR2 is YFSETQ. The CDR3 protein is CASSPGWGQHNQPQHF.

The chain carries TRBV24-1 and TRBJ2-1; no DNA is available, so the TRBD2 call from TCRdb remains unchecked. The CDR3 consists of 17 residues. Germline V gene data show CDR1 as KGHDR and CDR2 as SFDVKD. CDR3: CATSAVSGGRVFYEQFF.

The rearrangement joins TRBV4-2 to TRBJ2-1. From germline, CDR1 is LGHNA and CDR2 YNFKEQ. The CDR3 spans 17 residues. The CDR3 region is CASSQVWAASFYNEQFF.

V is TRBV25-1 and J is TRBJ2-7; the D gene TCRdb calls, TRBD1, cannot be checked with no DNA. The length of the CDR3 is 15 residues. Germline V gene data show CDR1 as MGHDK and CDR2 as SYGVNS. Here the CDR3 reads CASSESPIPLYEQYF.

V usage is TRBV5-1 and J usage is TRBJ2-2; as DNA is missing, the TRBD2 call by TCRdb cannot be tested. This CDR3 contains 18 residues. Per germline, CDR1 SGHRS and CDR2 YFSETQ. The CDR3 spells CASSPPGQSGRSPGELFF.

The chain employs TRBV19 and TRBJ2-2; the D call of TRBD1 rests on TCRdb alone, since no DNA is present to check it. CDR3 length: 13 residues. Germline CDR1 is LNHDA and CDR2 is SQIVND (reference sequence). CDR3 loop: CASTGTVTGELFF.

V usage is TRBV5-1 and J usage is TRBJ2-1. The CDR3 length is 12 residues. Germline CDR1 and CDR2: SGHRS and YFSETQ. The CDR3 here is CASSLESLGSVF.

The V gene is TRBV4-2, the J gene TRBJ2-5; TCRdb's D gene call, TRBD1, goes unchecked for lack of DNA. The CDR3 covers 15 residues. Germline CDR1 is LGHNA and CDR2 is YNFKEQ. CDR3 residues: CASSQGEGGQETQYF.

The CDR3 protein is CASTPKNTGELFF. This chain links TRBV7-3 with TRBJ2-2; without DNA, the TCRdb call of TRBD1 cannot be checked. CDR1 is SGHTA, CDR2 FQGTGA, per germline. The CDR3 loop spans 13 amino acids.

The V and J genes are TRBV30 and TRBJ1-4; TCRdb's D gene call, TRBD1, goes unchecked for lack of DNA. The CDR3 has 14 amino acids. Germline lookup yields CDR1 GTSNPN and CDR2 SVGIG (reference sequence). CDR3 loop: CAWSPGRGSEKLFF.

J is TRBJ2-2 and V is TRBV7-9; TCRdb's D call, TRBD1, is unchecked because there is no DNA. The CDR3 totals 15 residues. Per germline, CDR1 SEHNR and CDR2 FQNEAQ (reference sequence). The CDR3 loop reads CATFLGESYTGELFF.

V gene TRBV14 combines with J gene TRBJ1-3; absent DNA, TCRdb's TRBD1 call cannot be checked. The CDR3 covers 17 residues. Germline assignment: CDR1 SGHDN and CDR2 FVKESK. This CDR3 is CASSHGGVQISGNTIYF. The variable domain in full, with the rest retrieved from reference TRBV14 and TRBJ1-3, is EAGVTQFPSHSVIEKGQTVTLRCDPISGHDNLYWYRRVMGKEIKFLLHFVKESKQDESGMPNNRFLAERTGGTYSTLKVQPAELEDSGVYFCASSHGGVQISGNTIYFGEGSWLTVV.

The chain carries TRBV29-1 and TRBJ1-2. There are 11 residues in the CDR3. Germline CDR1 reads SQVTM; CDR2 reads ANQGSEA. CDR3 amino acids: CVFWDGYGYTF. The full variable domain, completed using reference TRBV29-1 and TRBJ1-2, is SAVISQKPSRDICQRGTSLTIQCQVDSQVTMMFWYRQQPGQSLTLIATANQGSEATYESGFVIDKFPISRPNLTFSTLTVSNMSPEDSSIYLCVFWDGYGYTFGSGTRLTVV.

The chain carries TRBV5-1 and TRBJ2-5. The length of the CDR3 is 14 residues. Germline loops: CDR1 SGHRS, CDR2 YFSETQ. The CDR3 sequence is CASSLELANPKKYF.

The chain joins TRBV5-1 to TRBJ2-5; TCRdb's D gene call, TRBD1, goes unchecked for lack of DNA. CDR3 size: 16 residues. The germline CDR1 and CDR2 sequences are SGHRS and YFSETQ. CDR3 sequence: CASSLEQAPGTETQYF.

The V call is TRBV9, the J call TRBJ1-1; lacking DNA, the TRBD1 call made by TCRdb goes unchecked. Germline V gene sequence: CDR1 SGDLS, CDR2 YYNGEE. CDR3 size: 13 residues. The CDR3 loop is CASSIAGGTEAFF.

The chain is built from TRBV12-3 or TRBV12-4 and TRBJ2-1; the D call of TRBD2 rests on TCRdb alone, since no DNA is present to check it. The CDR3 has 16 residues. CDR3 residues: CASSPSGRVGYNEQFF.